This paragraph covers one T cell receptor (beta chain) sequence. Its antigen is not known. TCRdb re-called the RT-PCR reads through MiXCR, storing one row per CDR3 protein. Of 550,000 to 800,000 distinct CDR3 sequences in the sample, about 15% were seen once. The record originates from a study of response to subunit inactivated influenza vaccine. V was shortened by 8 bases and J by 3 bases, with 25 bases between the two germline ends. The CDR3 runs 17 residues. The germline gives CDR1 SQVTM, CDR2 ANQGSEA. Study outcomes and limitations: Authors proposed each seasonal influenza vaccination draws in few new T cells.

The sample here was PBMCs from blood, taken less than 15 days before vaccination. The V and J genes are TRBV29-1 and TRBJ1-4; the D is unclear. This TCR was recovered from a man aged 50 or older who received an inactivated influenza vaccine. The CDR3 protein is CSWMVISSSGANEKLFF. The CDR3 DNA reads TGCAGCTGGATGGTTATCTCATCTTCCGGGGCTAATGAAAAACTGTTTTTT.